Listed here are 27 T cell receptor beta chains from one sample, sequenced in a study of blood T cell repertoires in COVID-19. Repertoires were generated with immunoSEQ multiplex PCR, while TCRdb's copy carries only in-frame clones and drops some. The table lists 170,000 or so clones, approximately 90% of them singletons. Sequencing used peripheral blood. The receptors stem from a woman aged 18-29 years who had recovered from COVID-19.

This chain links TRBV3-1 (or the pseudogene TRBV3-2) with TRBJ1-4; D possibly corresponds to TRBD1 (5 bases). The germline CDR1 and CDR2 sequences are LGHDT and YNNKEL (reference sequence). V lost 4 bases and J 12 bases, leaving 15 bases between the germline ends. This CDR3 region has 13 residues. The CDR3 nucleotides read TGTGCCAGCAGCCCCGAGGGGAGGGATGAACTGTTTTTT. It translates to CASSPEGRDELFF.

The genes are TRBV9 and TRBJ2-3; 7 bases are a match to TRBD2. The CDR3 sequence is 14 residues long. The V gene end was trimmed by 6 bases and the J gene end by 1 base; junction bases not matched to a gene: 5. Per germline, CDR1 SGDLS and CDR2 YYNGEE. The CDR3 loop reads CASMAGVGTDTQYF. The CDR3 nucleotides read TGTGCCAGCATGGCGGGAGTAGGCACAGATACGCAGTATTTT.

The chain carries TRBV6-1 and TRBJ2-7; a possible D gene is TRBD1 (6 bases). Trimming stripped 2 bases from V and 4 bases from J, with 9 bases between. The CDR3 runs 13 residues. Germline CDR1 reads MNHNS; CDR2 reads SASEGT. CDR3 loop: CASSEIRGYEQYF. CDR3 DNA: TGTGCCAGCAGTGAAATCAGGGGATACGAGCAGTACTTC.

This rearrangement joins TRBV4-2 to TRBJ1-1; possibly TRBD1 for D (6 bases). Trimming cost V 0 bases and J 7 bases, with 18 bases left between them. The CDR3 runs to 16 residues. Germline-derived CDR1 and CDR2 are LGHNA and YNFKEQ. CDR3 DNA: TGTGCCAGCAGCCAAGATCGGCCGGGACAACTCTATGAAGCTTTCTTT. It specifies CASSQDRPGQLYEAFF.

V and J are TRBV9 and TRBJ1-2, with D possibly matching TRBD1 (6 bases). CDR1 is SGDLS, CDR2 YYNGEE, per germline. The CDR3 sequence is 15 residues long. Trimming stripped 4 bases from V and 4 bases from J, with 17 bases between. The CDR3 loop is CASSRVSGRGYGYTF. The CDR3 coding sequence is TGTGCCAGCAGCCGGGTATCTGGCAGGGGCTATGGCTACACCTTC.

V gene TRBV6-2 or TRBV6-3 combines with J gene TRBJ1-2; TRBD1 is a possible D gene (6 bases). CDR3 length equals 16 residues. The germline CDR1 and CDR2 sequences are MNHEY and SVGEGT. The germline V and J ends were trimmed by 2 bases and 4 bases, with 17 bases remaining between them. CDR3 sequence: CASSYPPTGIGYGYTF. The DNA for the CDR3 is TGTGCCAGCAGTTACCCCCCGACAGGAATTGGCTATGGCTACACCTTC.

The chain is built from TRBV7-2 and TRBJ2-3, with a tentative D call TRBD2 (7 bases). Germline lookup yields CDR1 SGHTA and CDR2 FQGNSA. Trimming cost V 8 bases and J 3 bases, with 21 bases left between them. The CDR3 totals 16 residues. In nucleotides, the CDR3 is TGTGCCAGCGCTAGGGGGAACGGGGGGAGGACAGATACGCAGTATTTT. Its protein is CASARGNGGRTDTQYF.

This sequence joins TRBV5-1 and TRBJ2-6; 8 nucleotides line up with TRBD1. Germline V gives CDR1 SGHRS, CDR2 YFSETQ. The CDR3 consists of 15 residues. The junction had 1 base not matched to a gene; V was cut back by 5 bases and J by 0 bases. The DNA for the CDR3 is TGCGCCAGCAGTACAGGGGGCTCTGGGGCCAACGTCCTGACTTTC. Amino acids: CASSTGGSGANVLTF.

The chain is built from TRBV4-1 and TRBJ1-1; D remains ambiguous. Germline assignment: CDR1 MGHRA and CDR2 YSYEKL. The CDR3 covers 16 residues. V was cut by 4 bases and J by 0 bases, with 15 bases left in between. CDR3 sequence reads: CASSPTSTNVNTEAFF. CDR3 bases: TGCGCCAGCAGCCCGACTTCCACGAATGTGAACACTGAAGCTTTCTTT.

The rearrangement joins TRBV13 to TRBJ2-7; 8 bases map to TRBD1. Losses at the gene ends were 5 bases for V and 7 bases for J; bases not matched to a gene: 10. This CDR3 has 14 residues. CDR1 is PRHDT, CDR2 FYEKMQ, per germline (reference sequence). The CDR3 DNA is TGTGCCAGCAGCACTGGACAGGGACCCTGGGAGCAGTACGTC. Residues: CASSTGQGPWEQYV.

In the case of this clone: The same CDR3 can be traced to other DNA sequences in this sample. The J gene is TRBJ1-1, the V gene TRBV6-5; D remains ambiguous. The CDR3 sequence is 12 residues long. Germline-derived CDR1 and CDR2 are MNHEY and SVGAGI. The ends were cut back, 6 bases at V and 1 base at J, with 6 bases in the middle. CDR3 bases: TGTGCCAGCAGCCGAGGGAACACTGAAGCTTTCTTT. This gives the protein CASSRGNTEAFF.

The chain is built from TRBV29-1 and TRBJ1-2, with 7 positions matching TRBD1. The CDR3 loop spans 12 amino acids. V lost 6 bases and J lost 1; bases outside the gene matches: 2. Germline V gene sequence: CDR1 SQVTM, CDR2 ANQGSEA. The CDR3 sequence is CSVGTDNYGYTF. The CDR3, as DNA: TGCAGCGTGGGGACAGATAACTATGGCTACACCTTC.

The chain carries TRBV25-1 and TRBJ2-3; 7 bases agree with TRBD2. Trimming cost V 8 bases and J 1 base; bases outside gene matches: 6. The germline V gene has CDR1 MGHDK and CDR2 SYGVNS. CDR3 length: 14 residues. CDR3 in DNA: TGTGCCAGCGCGCCGGCGGGAGGCACAGATACGCAGTATTTT. Translating gives CASAPAGGTDTQYF.

The rearrangement links TRBV7-2 to TRBJ2-1; the D gene is possibly TRBD1 (8 bases). The V end was cut by 5 bases, the J end by 4 bases, with 24 bases between. Germline V lookup: CDR1 SGHTA, CDR2 FQGNSA. The CDR3 runs to 18 residues. The CDR3 reads CASSPQAGGGGLYNEQFF. For the CDR3, the DNA is TGTGCCAGCAGCCCCCAGGCAGGGGGCGGGGGTTTATACAATGAGCAGTTCTTC. The full variable domain, completed using reference TRBV7-2 and TRBJ2-1, is GAGVSQSPSNKVTEKGKDVELRCDPISGHTALYWYRQSLGQGLEFLIYFQGNSAPDKSGLPSDRFSAERTGGSVSTLTIQRTQQEDSAVYLCASSPQAGGGGLYNEQFFGPGTRLTVL.

J is TRBJ2-1 and V is TRBV7-3; 8 bases agree with TRBD2. This CDR3 is 16 amino acids long. Per the germline V gene, CDR1 is SGHTA and CDR2 is FQGTGA. V gave up 2 bases and J gave up 8 bases; unmatched junction bases: 11. The CDR3 bases are TGTGCCAGCAGCTTAGCGGGAGGCAACGCGGCCCATGAGCAGTTCTTC. Its protein is CASSLAGGNAAHEQFF.

The rearrangement uses TRBV23-1 and TRBJ2-5; 9 bases are a match to TRBD2. TRBV23-1 counts as an open reading frame of uncertain function. This CDR3 is built from 17 residues. After removal of 7 bases from V and 2 bases from J, the junction contained 14 bases not matched to a gene. The CDR3 reads CASTPEGGLALQETQYF. As DNA, the CDR3 is TGCGCCAGCACTCCCGAGGGAGGACTAGCGTTACAAGAGACCCAGTACTTC.

V usage is TRBV20-1 and J usage is TRBJ2-1, with TRBD1 matching 7 bases. In germline, CDR1 is DFQATT, CDR2 SNEGSKA (reference sequence). V gave up 5 bases and J gave up 10 bases; unmatched junction bases: 5. This CDR3 comprises 11 residues. The CDR3 loop reads CSASNRGEQFF. CDR3 nucleotides: TGCAGTGCTTCCAACAGGGGCGAGCAGTTCTTC.

The chain employs TRBV12-5 and TRBJ2-3, with a weak D call TRBD1 (7 bases). This CDR3 is built from 14 residues. The V end was cut by 3 bases, the J end by 6 bases, with 13 bases between. Germline loops: CDR1 LGHNT, CDR2 FRNRAP. The CDR3, as DNA: TGTGCTAGTGGTTTTTGGCCAGGGGGGGATACGCAGTATTTT. Translation gives CASGFWPGGDTQYF.

The J gene is TRBJ2-7, the V gene TRBV5-1; D not resolved. V was pared by 1 base and J by 3 bases, with 14 bases between. CDR1 SGHRS and CDR2 YFSETQ come from the germline V gene. CDR3 length: 15 residues. This CDR3 reads CASSLNYQLNYEQYF. Here the CDR3 DNA reads TGCGCCAGCAGCTTGAACTACCAGCTAAACTACGAGCAGTACTTC.

This clone was counted only a few times. This sequence joins TRBV14 and TRBJ2-2; TRBD1 might be the D (6 bases). CDR1 is SGHDN, CDR2 FVKESK, per germline. V was pared by 4 bases and J by 5 bases, with 17 bases between. This CDR3 region has 16 residues. The CDR3 bases are TGTGCCAGCAGCCCGATCGCAGGGGCCCCAACCGGGGAGCTGTTTTTT. It yields the protein CASSPIAGAPTGELFF.

The chain carries TRBV6-2 or TRBV6-3 and TRBJ2-5, with 7 bases matching TRBD2. Germline CDR1 reads MNHEY; CDR2 reads SVGEGT. The CDR3 is 17 residues long. J was trimmed by 5 bases and V by 4 bases; bases with no gene match: 16. The CDR3 DNA sequence: TGTGCCAGCAGTTTGGGGGGGGAGTTGGGCGCCTGGGAGACCCAGTACTTC. Translation gives CASSLGGELGAWETQYF.

This chain links TRBV9 with TRBJ2-7; tentatively, D is TRBD2 (5 bases). Trimming removed 4 bases from V and 0 bases from J, with 17 bases in between. Per germline, CDR1 SGDLS and CDR2 YYNGEE. The CDR3 runs to 16 residues. The CDR3 reads CASSPRTEDYSYEQYF. CDR3 nucleotide sequence: TGTGCCAGCAGCCCCCGGACTGAGGATTACTCCTACGAGCAGTACTTC.

This clone was observed a single time. This sequence joins TRBV7-2 and TRBJ1-3; 7 bases are shared with TRBD1. The CDR3 has 15 residues. CDR1 and CDR2 (germline): SGHTA, FQGNSA. The V and J ends lost 6 bases and 0 bases, in that order; junction bases with no gene match: 5. The CDR3 DNA follows: TGTGCCAGCAGGCCTACAGGGGTCTCTGGAAACACCATATATTTT. Protein product: CASRPTGVSGNTIYF.

This clone was observed a single time. The chain combines TRBV10-3 with TRBJ1-6; 9 nucleotides agree with TRBD1. Germline V gene lookup returns CDR1 ENHRY and CDR2 SYGVKD. The V and J ends lost 0 bases and 9 bases, in that order; junction bases with no gene match: 3. CDR3 length: 15 residues. CDR3 DNA sequence: TGTGCCATCAGTGAGTCGGACAGGGGTACTTCACCCCTCCACTTT. Protein: CAISESDRGTSPLHF.

This clone was counted once. V gene TRBV18 combines with J gene TRBJ2-2; D is perhaps TRBD2 (5 bases). This CDR3 is built from 15 residues. V lost 3 bases and J 6 bases, leaving 14 bases between the germline ends. Looked up from germline, CDR1 is KGHSH and CDR2 is LQKENI. CDR3 amino acids: CASSPFLAGSGELFF. The CDR3 coding sequence is TGTGCCAGCTCACCGTTCCTAGCTGGGTCCGGGGAGCTGTTTTTT.

The V and J genes are TRBV18 and TRBJ2-1; TRBD2 is a possible D gene (5 bases). The germline V and J ends were trimmed by 3 bases and 0 bases, with 12 bases remaining between them. The CDR3 has 16 amino acids. CDR1 KGHSH and CDR2 LQKENI come from the germline V gene. CDR3 amino acids: CASSPERRSSYNEQFF. CDR3 nucleotides: TGTGCCAGCTCACCCGAGCGGAGGAGCTCCTACAATGAGCAGTTCTTC. Variable domain in full (rest from reference TRBV18 and TRBJ2-1): NAGVMQNPRHLVRRRGQEARLRCSPMKGHSHVYWYRQLPEEGLKFMVYLQKENIIDESGMPKERFSAEFPKEGPSILRIQQVVRGDSAAYFCASSPERRSSYNEQFFGPGTRLTVL.

The gene calls are TRBV7-2 and TRBJ2-2; maybe TRBD2 (6 bases). The germline V gene has CDR1 SGHTA and CDR2 FQGNSA. The V end was cut by 7 bases, the J end by 0 bases, with 15 bases between. This CDR3 comprises 16 residues. The CDR3 region is CASTLGREPNTGELFF. The CDR3 bases are TGTGCCAGCACCCTAGGGCGGGAACCGAACACCGGGGAGCTGTTTTTT.